This entry describes one T cell receptor (beta chain). Its antigen is unidentified. The PCR used 60 Vbeta and 13 Jbeta primers. Assay: immunoSEQ multiplex PCR; the TCRdb copy retains only in-frame clones and omits some. Its clone listing holds 200,000 or so clones. The source of the sample is a study of cytomegalovirus exposure and HLA in healthy donors. The V segment lost 2 bases and the J segment 10 bases; nucleotides outside the gene matches: 6. The CDR3 runs 16 residues. CDR1 and CDR2 from the germline V gene are SGHTA and FQGNSA. Study outcomes and limitations: Earlier analysis yielded a pattern in which most TCR beta V segments were productive about 90% or about 30% of the time.

The receptor comes from a boy between 5 and 17 years old in good health and CMV-seronegative. The sequenced sample consisted of PBMCs. The rearrangement links TRBV7-2 to TRBJ1-6, with TRBD1 matching over 12 bases. CDR3: CASSLMGTGGRSPLHF. The CDR3, as DNA: TGTGCCAGCAGCTTAATGGGGACAGGGGGCCGCTCACCCCTCCACTTT.